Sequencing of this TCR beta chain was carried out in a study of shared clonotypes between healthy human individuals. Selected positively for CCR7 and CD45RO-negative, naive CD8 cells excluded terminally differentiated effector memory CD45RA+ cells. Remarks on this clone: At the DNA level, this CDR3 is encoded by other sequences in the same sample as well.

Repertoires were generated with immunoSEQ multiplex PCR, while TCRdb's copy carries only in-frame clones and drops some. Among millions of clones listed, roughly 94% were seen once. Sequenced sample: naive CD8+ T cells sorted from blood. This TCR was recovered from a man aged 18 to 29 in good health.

The CDR3 DNA sequence: TGTGCCAGCAGTTTAAGGGGAAGCAATCAGCCCCAGCATTTT. Translating gives CASSLRGSNQPQHF. The V call is TRBV28, the J call TRBJ1-5, with D possibly TRBD1 on 5 matching bases. Germline-derived CDR1 and CDR2 are MDHEN and SYDVKM. The CDR3 has 14 amino acids. The germline V and J ends were trimmed by 2 bases and 1 base, with 6 bases remaining between them.